Below are 32 T cell receptor beta chains sequenced from a single sample in a study of shared clonotypes between healthy human individuals (dated by TCRdb to between 2020 and 2021). Receptor amplification or capture employed the immunoSEQ multiplex PCR assay. In its TCRdb copy, this immuneACCESS table keeps in-frame sequences only and misses some clones. Where compared with another copy, unresolved V genes explain less than half of these, and the others have no known cause. This sample comprises roughly 530,000 clones, approximately 95% of them detected only once. 0.055% to 0.075% of the sample belongs to the ten largest clones. The sequenced sample was naive CD4+ T cells sorted from blood. The sample's cell subset or site label, decoded: CD45RA+ positively selected. These receptor sequences come from a woman under 40 in good health.

The genes are TRBV6-5 and TRBJ1-1; TRBD1 matches at 8 bases. The CDR3 consists of 15 residues. The germline V gene has CDR1 MNHEY and CDR2 SVGAGI. After removal of 5 bases from V and 1 base from J, the junction contained 6 bases not matched to a gene. The CDR3: CASSPTGTGNTEAFF. CDR3 bases: TGTGCCAGCAGTCCGACCGGGACAGGGAACACTGAAGCTTTCTTT.

This chain's CDR3 is CASSLGDRGPQETQYF. The CDR3 nucleotides are TGTGCCAGCAGCTTAGGGGACAGGGGGCCCCAAGAGACCCAGTACTTC. V and J are TRBV11-3 and TRBJ2-5; TRBD1 agrees at 12 bases. CDR3 length equals 16 residues. The V segment lost 1 base and the J segment 1 base; nucleotides outside the gene matches: 1. Germline lookup yields CDR1 SGHNT and CDR2 YENEEA.

The gene calls are TRBV4-1 and TRBJ2-5; tentatively, D is TRBD1 or TRBD2 (6 bases each). Germline CDR1 MGHRA, CDR2 YSYEKL. This CDR3 is built from 17 residues. Trimming stripped 3 bases from V and 5 bases from J, with 22 bases between. The CDR3 nucleotides are TGCGCCAGCAGCCACCCCGGACTAACATTTAGGGGGGAGACCCAGTACTTC. Its translation is CASSHPGLTFRGETQYF.

J is TRBJ2-1 and V is TRBV5-1; no reliable D call. The ends were cut back, 4 bases at V and 5 bases at J, with 7 bases in the middle. From germline, CDR1 is SGHRS and CDR2 YFSETQ. The CDR3 length is 12 residues. The CDR3 is CASSPNDNEQFF. The CDR3 DNA is TGCGCCAGCAGCCCCAATGACAATGAGCAGTTCTTC.

Of note for this clone: Other DNA sequences in this sample translate to the same CDR3. This sequence joins TRBV28 and TRBJ1-1, with 9 bases that match TRBD1. This CDR3 has 13 residues. With 4 bases clipped from V and 6 bases from J, the junction kept 3 bases outside the gene matches. Germline V gene lookup returns CDR1 MDHEN and CDR2 SYDVKM. CDR3 DNA: TGTGCCAGCAGTTCGGGACAGGGTTCTGAAGCTTTCTTT. This encodes CASSSGQGSEAFF.

V and J are TRBV19 and TRBJ1-2, with 8 bases fitting TRBD1. Germline V gene sequence: CDR1 LNHDA, CDR2 SQIVND (reference sequence). Germline trimming cut 3 bases from V and 8 bases from J; bases unmatched to any gene: 11. The CDR3 extends over 15 amino acids. CDR3 in DNA: TGTGCCAGTAGTATCCCTCTAGGACAGGGCGGCGGCTACACCTTC. Amino acids: CASSIPLGQGGGYTF.

This sequence joins TRBV2 and TRBJ1-1; D gene unclear. CDR3 length: 13 amino acids. Germline V CDR1 and CDR2: SNHLY, FYNNEI. V shed 6 bases and J shed 6 bases, with 14 bases lying between them. The CDR3 nucleotides are TGTGCCAGCAGGAAGTGGCAGGCCTCTGAAGCTTTCTTT. Protein: CASRKWQASEAFF.

This clone has a single count. This chain uses TRBV6-1 with TRBJ1-2, with D perhaps TRBD1 (5 bases). The CDR3 length is 15 residues. Germline CDR1 reads MNHNS; CDR2 reads SASEGT. The V gene lost 3 bases and the J gene lost 1 base, with 12 bases spanning the gap. The CDR3 DNA reads as TGTGCCAGCAGTGAGTCATGGAGGGGTAACTATGGCTACACCTTC. Translated: CASSESWRGNYGYTF.

V gene TRBV4-1 combines with J gene TRBJ2-1, with TRBD1 matching over 9 bases. V was pared by 0 bases and J by 11 bases, with 8 bases of the junction left unmatched. The CDR3 extends over 15 amino acids. Germline V CDR1 and CDR2: MGHRA, YSYEKL. The CDR3 sequence: CASSQDGTGRMQQFF. DNA for the CDR3: TGCGCCAGCAGCCAAGACGGGACAGGGCGCATGCAGCAGTTCTTC.

V and J are TRBV5-1 and TRBJ2-5; 9 bases line up with TRBD2. CDR3 length equals 15 residues. After removal of 0 bases from V and 5 bases from J, the junction contained 5 bases not matched to a gene. In germline, CDR1 is SGHRS, CDR2 YFSETQ. The CDR3 nucleotides read TGCGCCAGCAGCTTGGGGTTTAGCGGGAGTGAGACCCAGTACTTC. Translating it yields CASSLGFSGSETQYF.

The chain employs TRBV10-1 and TRBJ2-7; D perhaps matches TRBD2 (7 bases). Germline values: CDR1 WNHNN, CDR2 SYGVQD (reference sequence). The CDR3 totals 13 residues. Trimming pared 6 bases from V and 5 bases from J, leaving 14 bases between. As DNA, the CDR3 is TGCGCCAGCAGCGGGGGGCCCTACAACGAGCAGTACTTC. This translates into CASSGGPYNEQYF.

The rearrangement joins TRBV28 to TRBJ2-7; 12 bases are a match to TRBD1. With 6 bases clipped from V and 5 bases from J, the junction kept 11 bases outside the gene matches. Germline V gene sequence: CDR1 MDHEN, CDR2 SYDVKM. The CDR3 runs to 16 residues. The CDR3 nucleotides are TGTGCCAGCAGCAGCTCTCGGGACAGGGGGCCCAACGAGCAGTACTTC. Its translation: CASSSSRDRGPNEQYF.

This clone occurred once. This chain joins TRBV11-2 and TRBJ2-3, with D perhaps matching TRBD1 (6 bases). Germline CDR1 and CDR2: SGHAT and FQNNGV. The V and J ends lost 5 bases and 2 bases respectively, with 20 bases between them. The CDR3 is 17 residues long. In nucleotides, the CDR3 is TGTGCCAGCAGCCGACCGAGGACAGCTAAACACACAGATACGCAGTATTTT. Its translation is CASSRPRTAKHTDTQYF.

The genes are TRBV27 and TRBJ1-2, with a tentative D call TRBD1 (6 bases). The CDR3 covers 13 residues. In germline, CDR1 is MNHEY, CDR2 SMNVEV (reference sequence). Between the trimmed V and J ends, which lost 3 bases and 8 bases, there was a span of 13 bases. This CDR3 is CASSLGQGSGYTF. In DNA form, the CDR3 reads TGTGCCAGCAGTTTGGGGCAGGGGAGCGGCTACACCTTC.

The V and J genes are TRBV7-7 and TRBJ2-7; TRBD2 matches at 9 bases. The junction had 7 bases not matched to a gene; V was cut back by 4 bases and J by 3 bases. Germline V gene sequence: CDR1 SSHAT, CDR2 FNYEAQ (reference sequence). The CDR3 has 15 residues. CDR3 region: CASSSRGSGGYEQYF. In DNA form, the CDR3 reads TGTGCCAGCAGCTCCCGTGGTAGCGGGGGCTACGAGCAGTACTTC.

The V gene is TRBV28, the J gene TRBJ2-7; TRBD1 aligns across 10 bases. V dropped 9 bases and J dropped 2; count of bases not matched to a gene: 7. The CDR3 has 14 amino acids. The germline CDR1 and CDR2 sequences are MDHEN and SYDVKM. The CDR3 reads CASKGGTGAYEQYF. CDR3 coding DNA: TGTGCCAGTAAAGGTGGGACAGGGGCCTACGAGCAGTACTTC.

The rearrangement links TRBV29-1 to TRBJ2-1; D gene uncertain. Trimming removed 8 bases from V and 1 base from J, with 12 bases in between. CDR1 and CDR2 from the germline V gene are SQVTM and ANQGSEA. The CDR3 runs 13 residues. The CDR3 bases are TGCAGCATCAGCGCCCCTTCCTACAATGAGCAGTTCTTC. It yields the protein CSISAPSYNEQFF.

V usage is TRBV11-2 and J usage is TRBJ1-5; possible D gene TRBD1, 5 bases. Deletions cut 2 bases from V and 3 bases from J, with 8 bases between. The CDR3 consists of 14 residues. CDR1 is SGHAT and CDR2 is FQNNGV in the germline V gene. The DNA for the CDR3 is TGTGCCAGCAGCTTATCAGGGAACAATCAGCCCCAGCATTTT. It is translated as CASSLSGNNQPQHF.

This chain connects TRBV6-5 to TRBJ2-2; tentative D call: TRBD1 (6 bases). Trimming removed 6 bases at V and 7 bases at J, with 15 bases between. The germline CDR1 and CDR2 sequences are MNHEY and SVGAGI. The CDR3 extends over 14 amino acids. This CDR3 is CASRTQGTGGELFF. In DNA form, the CDR3 reads TGTGCCAGCAGAACACAGGGAACTGGCGGGGAGCTGTTTTTT.

This clone was counted only a few times. This chain uses TRBV19 with TRBJ1-5; no firm D call. Germline CDR1 LNHDA, CDR2 SQIVND (reference sequence). V lost 6 bases to trimming and J lost 4 bases, with 10 bases between them. The CDR3 is 13 residues long. The CDR3 DNA reads as TGTGCCAGTAGCGGGCAGGAGAATCAGCCCCAGCATTTT. Encoded protein: CASSGQENQPQHF.

This rearrangement joins TRBV7-9 to TRBJ2-7; D gene uncertain. Trimming stripped 1 base from V and 5 bases from J, with 9 bases between. The CDR3 is 13 amino acids. The germline gives CDR1 SEHNR, CDR2 FQNEAQ (reference sequence). Written as DNA, the CDR3 is TGTGCCAGCAGCTTAGTCCCGTTCCACGAGCAGTACTTC. Encoded protein: CASSLVPFHEQYF.

J is TRBJ2-7 and V is TRBV6-5; 10 bases are shared with TRBD2. The CDR3 is 14 residues long. Losses at the gene ends were 6 bases for V and 0 bases for J; bases not matched to a gene: 2. The germline V gene encodes CDR1 MNHEY and CDR2 SVGAGI. CDR3 amino acids: CASRTSGASYEQYF. CDR3 nucleotides: TGTGCCAGCAGAACTAGCGGGGCCTCCTACGAGCAGTACTTC.

V and J are TRBV7-2 and TRBJ1-1, with 7 bases that match TRBD1. The V segment lost 3 bases and the J segment 4 bases; nucleotides outside the gene matches: 2. This CDR3 spans 13 amino acids. Germline V CDR1 and CDR2: SGHTA, FQGNSA. CDR3: CASSFQGGTEAFF. The CDR3 DNA follows: TGTGCCAGCAGCTTTCAGGGGGGCACTGAAGCTTTCTTT.

The chain joins TRBV5-6 to TRBJ2-7; 8 bases align to TRBD1. The CDR3 has 15 amino acids. Germline V lookup: CDR1 SGHDT, CDR2 YYEEEE. Trimming removed 7 bases from V and 1 base from J; junction bases left unmatched: 10. The DNA of the CDR3 is TGTGCCAGCCGGGAACTTGGACAGGGATCCTACGAGCAGTACTTC. Translation gives CASRELGQGSYEQYF.

The rearrangement joins TRBV6-5 to TRBJ2-2; 10 positions match TRBD1. J was trimmed by 9 bases and V by 0 bases; bases with no gene match: 4. Germline V gene lookup returns CDR1 MNHEY and CDR2 SVGAGI. CDR3 length equals 15 residues. The CDR3 sequence is CASSYSGTGVWELFF. Written as DNA, the CDR3 is TGTGCCAGCAGTTACTCAGGGACAGGGGTGTGGGAGCTGTTTTTT.

J is TRBJ2-7 and V is TRBV2; D gene uncertain. The germline V gene encodes CDR1 SNHLY and CDR2 FYNNEI. Deletions cut 3 bases from V and 0 bases from J, with 12 bases between. The CDR3 has 15 amino acids. CDR3: CASSELATSSYEQYF. CDR3 bases: TGTGCCAGCAGTGAGTTGGCGACTTCCTCCTACGAGCAGTACTTC.

The CDR3 DNA is TGTGCCAGCAGCCCCGGACAGGGGGTATACAATGAGCAGTTCTTC. This codes for CASSPGQGVYNEQFF. This chain connects TRBV7-6 to TRBJ2-1, with 10 bases identical to TRBD1. CDR3 length: 15 residues. V shed 5 bases and J 4 bases; nucleotides not matched to a gene: 5. Germline CDR1 is SGHVS and CDR2 is FNYEAQ.

This clone was recorded only once. The chain links TRBV18 to TRBJ1-1; D not resolved. This CDR3 contains 13 residues. V lost 0 bases and J lost 6, with 8 bases in between. The germline V gene has CDR1 KGHSH and CDR2 LQKENI. In DNA form, the CDR3 reads TGTGCCAGCTCACCACCAGGGTTGTCTGAAGCTTTCTTT. Protein product: CASSPPGLSEAFF.

The V gene is TRBV7-8, the J gene TRBJ1-5, with D unresolved. The V end was cut by 4 bases, the J end by 3 bases, with 16 bases between. The CDR3 has 16 amino acids. Germline V gives CDR1 SGHVS, CDR2 FQNEAQ. The CDR3 nucleotides are TGTGCCAGCAGCTCCAAGGTCCTGAATTACAATCAGCCCCAGCATTTT. Amino acid sequence: CASSSKVLNYNQPQHF.

The gene calls are TRBV19 and TRBJ2-1; 8 bases line up with TRBD2. CDR1 is LNHDA, CDR2 SQIVND, per germline (reference sequence). CDR3 length equals 17 residues. After removal of 5 bases from V and 6 bases from J, the junction contained 15 bases not matched to a gene. CDR3: CASSSTATSGGGNEQFF. CDR3 sequence (DNA): TGTGCCAGTAGTTCGACGGCTACTAGCGGAGGCGGCAATGAGCAGTTCTTC.

In nucleotides, the CDR3 is TGTGCCAGCGTCCCTATGGCCGGAACCTACAATGAGCAGTTCTTC. Translating gives CASVPMAGTYNEQFF. The V and J genes are TRBV2 and TRBJ2-1; D is ambiguous. In germline, CDR1 is SNHLY, CDR2 FYNNEI. The CDR3 is made up of 15 amino acids. V was clipped by 8 bases and J by 2 bases, with 16 bases between them.

This chain connects TRBV6-5 to TRBJ1-2, with TRBD1 identical over 10 bases. This CDR3 contains 14 residues. V shed 5 bases and J 5 bases; nucleotides not matched to a gene: 5. The germline V gene has CDR1 MNHEY and CDR2 SVGAGI. The CDR3 DNA follows: TGTGCCAGCAGTCGGGACAGGGGATATTATGGCTACACCTTC. Amino acids: CASSRDRGYYGYTF.